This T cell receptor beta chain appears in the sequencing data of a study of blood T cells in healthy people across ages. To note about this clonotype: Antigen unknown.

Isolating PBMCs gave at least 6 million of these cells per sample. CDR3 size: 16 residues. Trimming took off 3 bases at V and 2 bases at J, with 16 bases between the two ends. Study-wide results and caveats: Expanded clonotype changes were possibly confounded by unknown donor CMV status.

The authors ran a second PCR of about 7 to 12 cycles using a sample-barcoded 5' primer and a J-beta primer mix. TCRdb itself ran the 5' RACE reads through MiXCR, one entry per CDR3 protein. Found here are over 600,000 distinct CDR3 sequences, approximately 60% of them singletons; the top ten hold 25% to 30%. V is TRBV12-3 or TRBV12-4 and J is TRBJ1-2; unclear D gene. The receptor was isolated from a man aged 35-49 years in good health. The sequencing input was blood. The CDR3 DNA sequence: TGTGCCAGCAGTTTTGGGCAGACCCTGGCCAACTATGGCTACACCTTC. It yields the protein CASSFGQTLANYGYTF.